This is a list of T cell receptor beta chains from one sample in a study of OX40 agonist ivuxolimab in advanced cancers. The method was immunoSEQ multiplex PCR; TCRdb's version includes in-frame clones alone and lacks a portion of them. This sample carries 50,000 to 75,000 clones, about 89% of them seen once, and the ten largest clones take less than 6%. The sample in question was CD4+ or CD8+ T cells sorted from blood, obtained in a trial of the OX40 agonist ivuxolimab. The source of these receptors is an adult with an advanced solid tumor such as melanoma, head and neck, liver or kidney cancer. Each CDR3 is given without its conserved first and last residue. The order of the fields is CDR3 protein, J gene, V gene.

ASSERIPGLAGSTDTQY	TRBJ2-3	TRBV6-1
ASSLPGTSGTGELF	TRBJ2-2	TRBV5-1
ASSYVAGGYNEQF	TRBJ2-1	TRBV6-5
ASSFNLRETF	TRBJ1-1	TRBV7-8
ASSVRDRGGDTQY	TRBJ2-3	TRBV6-1
ASSLSGLAVLPSTDTQY	TRBJ2-3	TRBV7-3
ASSRGAANTDTQY	TRBJ2-3	TRBV19
AGGGSFYEQY	TRBJ2-7	TRBV2
ASSFFRGGLAGRNTGELF	TRBJ2-2	TRBV5-1
ATSRGPGEQY	TRBJ2-7	TRBV15